This T cell receptor (beta chain) was recovered during a study of cytomegalovirus exposure and HLA in healthy donors. Germline V lookup: CDR1 SGDLS, CDR2 YYNGEE. The V and J ends lost 2 bases and 5 bases, in that order; junction bases with no gene match: 2. The CDR3 spans 15 residues. Primers included in the PCR were 60 Vbeta and 13 Jbeta primers. TCRdb's copy holds only in-frame clones and misses some; the assay was immunoSEQ multiplex PCR. The sample's table shows 60,000 to 80,000 clones. J is TRBJ2-2 and V is TRBV9; 11 bases are shared with TRBD1. The TCR comes from a man in his forties in good health and CMV-seronegative. Sequencing was done on a sample of PBMCs. For the CDR3, the DNA is TGTGCCAGCAGCGTGAGGGACAGGGGGACCGGGGAGCTGTTTTTT. Residues: CASSVRDRGTGELFF.